Listed below are T cell receptor beta chains from one sample, sequenced in a study of metastatic and nonmetastatic thyroid tumors. TCRdb reprocessed the PCR reads via MiXCR. The table includes some 33,000 clones, approximately 7.4% detected once. Sample: blood. The receptors come from a female donor with papillary thyroid cancer or a benign thyroid nodule (not recorded which). Some clones in this sample may be carry-over from other donors' samples. Each CDR3 is given with its conserved first and last residue. The D gene is left open where the match is weak. Clone size is given for some rows only: seen once, a few or many times, or a class if the clone is expanded.

v_call,j_call,d_call,clone_size,cdr3_aa,cdr3_nt
TRBV3-1,TRBJ2-6,TRBD1,many,CASSPQGTGANVLTF,TGTGCCAGCAGCCCACAGGGGACCGGGGCCAACGTCCTGACTTTC
TRBV5-5,TRBJ2-5,TRBD1,few,CASSFPGQGVLETQYF,TGTGCCAGCAGCTTTCCGGGACAGGGGGTTTTAGAGACCCAGTACTTC
TRBV4-1,TRBJ1-4,TRBD1,many,CASSPGGGGEKLFF,TGCGCCAGCAGCCCAGGGGGAGGGGGTGAAAAACTGTTTTTT
TRBV6-1,TRBJ1-2,TRBD1,many,CASSASGTGNVRRNGYTF,TGTGCCAGCAGTGCCTCCGGGACAGGGAATGTTAGGAGAAATGGCTACACCTTC
TRBV11-2,TRBJ1-2,NA,many,CASSLGQRYTF,TGTGCCAGCAGCTTAGGACAACGCTACACCTTC
TRBV6-2/TRBV6-3,TRBJ2-1,TRBD2,many,CASSSSSGGSYNEQFF,TGTGCCAGCAGTTCCTCTAGCGGGGGCTCCTACAATGAGCAGTTCTTC
TRBV4-2,TRBJ1-6,TRBD1,many,CASSRTGGGSYNSPLHF,TGTGCCAGCAGCCGGACAGGGGGAGGCTCCTATAATTCACCCCTCCACTTT
TRBV28,TRBJ1-2,NA,many,CASSLWIGGTGNYGYTF,TGTGCCAGCAGTTTATGGATTGGGGGGACCGGGAACTATGGCTACACCTTC
TRBV7-2,TRBJ1-2,NA,many,CASSFVPPRKDGYTF,TGTGCCAGCAGCTTTGTCCCGCCAAGGAAGGACGGCTACACCTTC
TRBV30,TRBJ2-5,NA,NA,CAWSVNRERTQYF,TGTGCCTGGAGTGTAAACAGGGAGAGGACCCAGTACTTC
TRBV6-1,TRBJ1-2,TRBD1,many,CASTTVNQRQGYGYTF,TGTGCCAGCACAACTGTAAATCAAAGACAGGGCTATGGCTACACCTTC
TRBV5-1,TRBJ2-1,NA,many,CASSLSSHNEQFF,TGCGCCAGCAGCTTGAGCTCACACAATGAGCAGTTCTTC
TRBV10-3,TRBJ2-7,NA,many,CAIKGVSSYEQYF,TGTGCCATCAAGGGGGTAAGCTCCTACGAGCAGTACTTC
TRBV20-1,TRBJ1-5,NA,many,CSARDERHSNQPQHF,TGCAGTGCTAGAGATGAGCGCCATAGCAATCAGCCCCAGCATTTT
TRBV6-1,TRBJ2-5,NA,many,CASSPSRGARETQYF,TGTGCCAGTTCCCCCAGCAGGGGCGCTCGGGAGACCCAGTACTTC
TRBV3-1,TRBJ2-3,TRBD1,many,CASSPGTANTDTQYF,TGTGCCAGCAGCCCCGGGACAGCGAACACAGATACGCAGTATTTT